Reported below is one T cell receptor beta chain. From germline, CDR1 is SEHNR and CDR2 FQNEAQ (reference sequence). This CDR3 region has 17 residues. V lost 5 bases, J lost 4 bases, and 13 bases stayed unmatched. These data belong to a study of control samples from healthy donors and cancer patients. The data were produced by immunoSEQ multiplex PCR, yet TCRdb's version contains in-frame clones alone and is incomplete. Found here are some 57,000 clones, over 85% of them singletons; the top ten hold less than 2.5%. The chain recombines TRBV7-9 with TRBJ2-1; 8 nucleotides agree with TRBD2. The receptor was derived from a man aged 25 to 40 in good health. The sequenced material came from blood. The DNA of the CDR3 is TGTGCCAGCAGCCCCAAACCACTAGCGGCACAATACAATGAGCAGTTCTTC. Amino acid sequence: CASSPKPLAAQYNEQFF.